This TCR beta chain was captured by sequencing in a study of beta chain features in type 1 diabetes. As for the study in general: Comparable age, gender and cell yields were observed in patients relative to healthy donors.

Every donor provided one heparinised blood draw, which averaged about 110 mL. On this clone: The target antigen is unknown.

Study-wide points: Equally in patients and controls, shorter templates might have been favored by PCR.

Deletions cut 3 bases from V and 5 bases from J, with 16 bases between. Germline-derived CDR1 and CDR2 are SQVTM and ANQGSEA. The CDR3 sequence is 14 residues long. The investigators reverse transcribed all of the isolated RNA, so they sequenced expressed TCRB transcripts. Mean read depth for naive, central memory and regulatory T cell samples was about 3.4 million reads. Generated by immunoSEQ multiplex PCR, the TCRdb table keeps only in-frame clones and is missing some. The data contain 860,000 or so clones, 15% to 20% of them seen just once; the ten biggest clones take up 0.023%. V is TRBV29-1 and J is TRBJ1-2, with D possibly matching TRBD1 (5 bases). Sequenced material: naive CD4+ T cells from blood. This sequence originates from a woman aged 18-35 years in good health. CDR3 coding DNA: TGCAGCGTTGATGATGTCGGGGGTTCATATGGCTACACCTTC. Protein sequence: CSVDDVGGSYGYTF.